The next 10 T cell receptor beta chains were all read from a single sample in a study of blood T cell repertoires in COVID-19. Sequencing was performed with immunoSEQ multiplex PCR; in TCRdb, only in-frame clones are kept and a portion is missing. The sample contains fewer than 200,000 clones, roughly 76% of which appear only once. The sample taken for sequencing was peripheral blood. Receptors were obtained from an elderly woman with COVID-19, enrolled during active disease.

The V call is TRBV3-1 (or the pseudogene TRBV3-2), the J call TRBJ1-4; D remains unclear. V lost 4 bases and J lost 5, with 11 bases in between. The germline V gene has CDR1 LGHDT and CDR2 YNNKEL (reference sequence). The length of the CDR3 is 14 residues. The CDR3 loop reads CASSRAGTNEKLFF. The CDR3 bases are TGTGCCAGCAGCCGGGCGGGAACGAATGAAAAACTGTTTTTT.

This clone was found a few times. The rearrangement joins TRBV19 to TRBJ1-5, with 8 bases identical to TRBD1. The CDR3 has 15 amino acids. Trimming cost V 3 bases and J 5 bases; bases outside gene matches: 6. Germline CDR1 LNHDA, CDR2 SQIVND (reference sequence). CDR3 loop: CASSIVSGGYQPQHF. In DNA, the CDR3 is TGTGCCAGTAGTATCGTGTCAGGGGGCTATCAGCCCCAGCATTTT.

This sequence joins TRBV2 and TRBJ1-4; 8 positions agree with TRBD1. The V segment lost 6 bases and the J segment 4 bases; nucleotides outside the gene matches: 7. This CDR3 comprises 15 residues. Germline V CDR1 and CDR2: SNHLY, FYNNEI. CDR3 nucleotide sequence: TGTGCCAGCAGCAGCAGGGGGCAGCGTAATGAAAAACTGTTTTTT. It specifies CASSSRGQRNEKLFF. Full variable domain (rest looked up from reference TRBV2 and TRBJ1-4): EPEVTQTPSHQVTQMGQEVILRCVPISNHLYFYWYRQILGQKVEFLVSFYNNEISEKSEIFDDQFSVERPDGSNFTLKIRSTKLEDSAMYFCASSSRGQRNEKLFFGSGTQLSVL.

The chain uses TRBV13 and TRBJ2-5, with TRBD1 identical over 9 bases. The CDR3 covers 15 residues. The junction had 9 bases not matched to a gene; V was cut back by 5 bases and J by 5 bases. Germline CDR1 and CDR2: PRHDT and FYEKMQ (reference sequence). The CDR3 coding sequence is TGTGCCAGCAGCCAAGCGGGACAGGGTACGGAGACCCAGTACTTC. Translated: CASSQAGQGTETQYF.

J is TRBJ1-1 and V is TRBV11-2; the match to TRBD1 covers 8 bases. The germline CDR1 and CDR2 sequences are SGHAT and FQNNGV. J was trimmed by 3 bases and V by 7 bases; bases with no gene match: 7. This CDR3 has 14 amino acids. This CDR3 reads CASTPTGVYTEAFF. The CDR3 DNA sequence: TGTGCCAGCACCCCGACAGGGGTCTACACTGAAGCTTTCTTT.

The rearrangement links TRBV5-1 to TRBJ2-5; a possible D gene is TRBD1 (5 bases). V was clipped by 4 bases and J by 0 bases, with 10 bases between them. The CDR3 runs to 14 residues. The germline CDR1 and CDR2 sequences are SGHRS and YFSETQ. The CDR3 DNA reads TGCGCCAGCAGCCTGCAGGGCTACCAAGAGACCCAGTACTTC. Residues: CASSLQGYQETQYF.

The chain is built from TRBV24-1 and TRBJ1-5, with D hard to call. Germline-derived CDR1 and CDR2 are KGHDR and SFDVKD. The CDR3 has 13 residues. Trimming left V 5 bases short and J 7 bases short, with 11 bases between. This chain's CDR3 is CATSGHTSQPQHF. The CDR3 DNA reads TGTGCCACCAGTGGACACACTTCGCAGCCCCAGCATTTT.

The chain uses TRBV11-2 and TRBJ2-5; tentatively, D is TRBD2 (5 bases). Germline loops: CDR1 SGHAT, CDR2 FQNNGV. CDR3 size: 14 residues. The V and J ends lost 7 bases and 4 bases respectively, with 16 bases between them. CDR3 nucleotides: TGTGCCAGCACGGCAATAGCGAGCTCAGAGACCCAGTACTTC. Translating it yields CASTAIASSETQYF.

The chain uses TRBV11-2 and TRBJ2-5, with 7 bases matching TRBD2. J lost 2 bases, V lost 6 bases, and 3 bases had no gene match. CDR1 and CDR2 (germline): SGHAT, FQNNGV. The CDR3 totals 13 residues. Here the CDR3 DNA reads TGTGCCAGCAGTACCGGGGGGCAAGAGACCCAGTACTTC. It encodes CASSTGGQETQYF.

This chain uses TRBV18 with TRBJ2-7; D may be TRBD1 (6 bases). Germline loops: CDR1 KGHSH, CDR2 LQKENI. Trimming cost V 3 bases and J 0 bases, with 12 bases left between them. The CDR3 totals 15 residues. CDR3 in amino acids: CASSPPGHPSYEQYF. CDR3 bases: TGTGCCAGCTCACCCCCGGGACACCCCTCCTACGAGCAGTACTTC.